This T cell receptor (beta chain) stems from a study of shared clonotypes between healthy human individuals. TCRdb keeps only in-frame clones here, not all; method: immunoSEQ multiplex PCR. The sample shows about 2.3 million clones, just under 95% of them seen only once. Overall study findings and caveats: Clonotype sharing levels among donors were expected to vary with sequencing depth. Naive subsets typically showed greater estimated richness than memory subsets.

On this clone itself: The target antigen is unknown.

V gave up 5 bases and J gave up 2 bases, with 19 bases separating them. Germline V gene sequence: CDR1 SGHAT, CDR2 FQNNGV. This CDR3 contains 16 residues. Sequenced input: naive CD4+ T cells from PBMCs. Subset here: CD45RA+ positively selected. This sequence was found in a young man in good health. Some clones in this sample may be carry-over from other donors' samples. This chain joins TRBV11-2 and TRBJ2-7; D possibly uses TRBD1 or TRBD2 (5 bases each). CDR3 nucleotides: TGTGCCAGCAGCCTCCGAGGTGACGTGGGGGCCTACGAGCAGTACTTC. It codes for CASSLRGDVGAYEQYF.